These 23 T cell receptor beta chains came from one sample sequenced in a study of cytomegalovirus exposure and HLA in healthy donors. PCR was performed using 60 Vbeta and 13 Jbeta primers. Only in-frame clones appear in the TCRdb table, and some are missing; sequencing was by immunoSEQ multiplex PCR. The table includes 95,000 to 100,000 clones, approximately 85% detected once. The sample was PBMCs. The receptors come from a young man in good health and CMV-seronegative.

The chain recombines TRBV30 with TRBJ1-1; D remains ambiguous. This CDR3 has 12 amino acids. Trimming shortened V by 2 bases and J by 6 bases, and 10 bases separated the two germline ends. Germline loops: CDR1 GTSNPN, CDR2 SVGIG (reference sequence). DNA of the CDR3: TGTGCCTGGAGTAGCGCGGCCCCTGAAGCTTTCTTT. It is translated as CAWSSAAPEAFF.

The rearrangement joins TRBV23-1 to TRBJ1-1; tentatively, D is TRBD1 (6 bases). TRBV23-1 is reported as an ORF; its role is uncertain. V was clipped by 2 bases and J by 1 base, with 17 bases between them. CDR3 size: 17 residues. The CDR3 protein is CASSQNSRRGANTEAFF. The CDR3 DNA reads as TGCGCCAGCAGTCAAAACTCCCGGCGGGGGGCGAACACTGAAGCTTTCTTT.

The count of this clone is one. In nucleotides, the CDR3 is TGTGCCAGCAGTGTCGAGGTAGCGGGGTACAATGAGCAGTTCTTC. It yields the protein CASSVEVAGYNEQFF. The chain joins TRBV25-1 to TRBJ2-1, with 8 bases matching TRBD2. In germline, CDR1 is MGHDK, CDR2 SYGVNS. The CDR3 runs 15 residues. V was clipped by 4 bases and J by 4 bases; unmatched bases: 6.

The chain carries TRBV7-2 and TRBJ2-2; 7 nucleotides line up with TRBD2. The CDR3 is made up of 16 amino acids. The V and J ends lost 1 base and 3 bases, in that order; junction bases with no gene match: 5. Germline values: CDR1 SGHTA, CDR2 FQGNSA. Here the CDR3 reads CASSLVGGSDTGELFF. The CDR3 DNA is TGTGCCAGCAGCTTAGTGGGGGGGAGCGACACCGGGGAGCTGTTTTTT. The variable domain in full, with the rest retrieved from reference TRBV7-2 and TRBJ2-2, is GAGVSQSPSNKVTEKGKDVELRCDPISGHTALYWYRQSLGQGLEFLIYFQGNSAPDKSGLPSDRFSAERTGGSVSTLTIQRTQQEDSAVYLCASSLVGGSDTGELFFGEGSRLTVL.

This chain uses TRBV5-1 with TRBJ2-1, with 7 bases that match TRBD1. Germline assignment: CDR1 SGHRS and CDR2 YFSETQ. Unmatched junction bases numbered 6, after V lost 4 bases and J lost 2 bases. The CDR3 contains 15 residues. DNA for the CDR3: TGCGCCAGCAGCCTCCTGACAGGGACCTACAATGAGCAGTTCTTC. It is translated as CASSLLTGTYNEQFF.

CDR3 nucleotides: TGTGCCAGCAGCTTGGATCGGGGTCCCTACGAGCAGTACTTC. Amino acids: CASSLDRGPYEQYF. J is TRBJ2-7 and V is TRBV5-4; TRBD2 might be the D (5 bases). The CDR3 spans 14 residues. Germline CDR1 SGHNT, CDR2 YYREEE (reference sequence). V was shortened by 0 bases and J by 2 bases, with 9 bases between the two germline ends.

DNA of the CDR3: TGCAGCGCCGGGGGGGGGTCGGGACAGGGTGAGACCCAGTACTTC. It translates to CSAGGGSGQGETQYF. The chain links TRBV29-1 to TRBJ2-5; D may be TRBD1 (9 bases). The germline V and J ends were trimmed by 7 bases and 5 bases, with 23 bases remaining between them. Germline V lookup: CDR1 SQVTM, CDR2 ANQGSEA. The CDR3 loop spans 15 amino acids.

The V call is TRBV2, the J call TRBJ2-7; D possibly corresponds to TRBD1 (5 bases). The V gene's germline CDR1 is SNHLY and CDR2 FYNNEI. V lost 8 bases and J lost 1, with 12 bases in between. The CDR3 runs to 13 residues. The CDR3 sequence is CASRLDSSYEQYF. Written as DNA, the CDR3 is TGTGCCAGCCGACTTGACAGTTCCTACGAGCAGTACTTC.

CDR3 sequence: CASSEGPGAGELFF. CDR3 DNA: TGCGCCAGCAGCGAGGGACCAGGGGCCGGGGAGCTGTTTTTT. The rearrangement links TRBV5-1 to TRBJ2-2; TRBD1 might be the D (6 bases). V lost 4 bases to trimming and J lost 6 bases, with 13 bases between them. Germline V lookup: CDR1 SGHRS, CDR2 YFSETQ. The CDR3 contains 14 residues.

The V and J genes are TRBV27 and TRBJ2-7; 7 bases fit TRBD1. CDR1 MNHEY and CDR2 SMNVEV come from the germline V gene (reference sequence). With V trimmed by 5 bases and J by 1 base, 5 bases remained unmatched. This CDR3 contains 14 residues. The CDR3 protein is CASSPDRVSYEQYF. The CDR3 nucleotides are TGTGCCAGCAGTCCCGACAGGGTATCCTACGAGCAGTACTTC.

This sequence joins TRBV9 and TRBJ2-7, with 8 positions matching TRBD1. CDR3 length equals 15 residues. J lost 3 bases, V lost 3 bases, and 8 bases had no gene match. Germline V gives CDR1 SGDLS, CDR2 YYNGEE. The chain's CDR3 is CASSAGRTGFYEQYF. The CDR3, as DNA: TGTGCCAGCAGCGCCGGTAGGACAGGGTTCTACGAGCAGTACTTC.

This clone has just one count. This chain uses TRBV5-4 with TRBJ2-1; unclear D gene. V lost 4 bases and J 8 bases, leaving 13 bases between the germline ends. Germline CDR1 SGHNT, CDR2 YYREEE (reference sequence). The CDR3 consists of 13 residues. CDR3 DNA sequence: TGTGCCAGCAGCAGCCCAATAGGAGATGAGCAGTTCTTC. This translates into CASSSPIGDEQFF.

The chain joins TRBV18 to TRBJ1-6; D is perhaps TRBD1 (6 bases). The germline gives CDR1 KGHSH, CDR2 LQKENI. The CDR3 sequence is 15 residues long. Trimming left V 6 bases short and J 5 bases short, with 14 bases between. The CDR3 protein is CASSPGQKNNSPLHF. The CDR3 DNA sequence: TGTGCCAGCTCCCCCGGACAGAAGAATAATTCACCCCTCCACTTT.

In DNA form, the CDR3 reads TGTGCCAGCAGCGCGGAGAGGACAGAAGCTTTCTTT. As protein: CASSAERTEAFF. V and J are TRBV13 and TRBJ1-1, with D possibly being TRBD1 (5 bases). The CDR3 loop spans 12 amino acids. The germline CDR1 and CDR2 sequences are PRHDT and FYEKMQ (reference sequence). With 5 bases removed from V and 8 bases from J, the gap between germline ends came to 12 bases. Filled out from reference TRBV13 and TRBJ1-1, the complete variable domain reads AAGVIQSPRHLIKEKRETATLKCYPIPRHDTVYWYQQGPGQDPQFLISFYEKMQSDKGSIPDRFSAQQFSDYHSELNMSSLELGDSALYFCASSAERTEAFFGQGTRLTVV.

A single count supports this clone. The rearrangement uses TRBV7-8 and TRBJ2-7, with TRBD2 matching over 8 bases. The CDR3 sequence is 17 residues long. J lost 2 bases, V lost 2 bases, and 11 bases had no gene match. Per germline, CDR1 SGHVS and CDR2 FQNEAQ. For the CDR3, the DNA is TGTGCCAGCAGCTTATCTTTCGGGGGGGAGTATACCTACGAGCAGTACTTC. It encodes CASSLSFGGEYTYEQYF.

In nucleotides, the CDR3 is TGCGCCAGCAGCCCGGGACAGGCGAACACTGAAGCTTTCTTT. Its protein product is CASSPGQANTEAFF. This chain joins TRBV5-1 and TRBJ1-1; 8 bases align to TRBD1. After removal of 4 bases from V and 1 base from J, the junction contained 3 bases not matched to a gene. The CDR3 has 14 amino acids. Germline CDR1 reads SGHRS; CDR2 reads YFSETQ.

This chain links TRBV4-1 with TRBJ2-5; D possibly corresponds to TRBD1 (6 bases). Germline CDR1 reads MGHRA; CDR2 reads YSYEKL. Trimming took off 3 bases at V and 5 bases at J, with 19 bases between the two ends. The CDR3 has 16 residues. CDR3 amino acids: CASSHLQGPRPETQYF. CDR3 nucleotides: TGCGCCAGCAGCCATCTCCAGGGGCCCCGCCCGGAGACCCAGTACTTC.

The V call is TRBV6-1, the J call TRBJ1-1, with 7 bases identical to TRBD1. This CDR3 comprises 15 residues. V shed 7 bases and J 4 bases; nucleotides not matched to a gene: 12. Per germline, CDR1 MNHNS and CDR2 SASEGT. CDR3 DNA: TGTGCCAGCACTCGAAACAACAGGGGTGGCACTGAAGCTTTCTTT. As protein: CASTRNNRGGTEAFF.

Concerning this clone itself: Other DNA sequences within the sample encode an identical CDR3. The chain combines TRBV7-9 with TRBJ2-3; D perhaps matches TRBD2 (6 bases). The ends were cut back, 2 bases at V and 0 bases at J, with 6 bases in the middle. CDR1 SEHNR and CDR2 FQNEAQ come from the germline V gene (reference sequence). The CDR3 spans 14 residues. DNA of the CDR3: TGTGCCAGCAGCTTAAGCGGGAGCACAGATACGCAGTATTTT. Its protein product is CASSLSGSTDTQYF.

The chain joins TRBV4-3 to TRBJ2-7; the D is unclear. Germline V gene sequence: CDR1 LGHNA, CDR2 YSLEER. The CDR3 runs 14 residues. V dropped 0 bases and J dropped 5 bases, with 11 bases sitting between them. Written as DNA, the CDR3 is TGCGCCAGCAGCCAAGATTCGTACGGAGACGAGCAGTACTTC. This gives the protein CASSQDSYGDEQYF.

The chain uses TRBV7-2 and TRBJ2-3; D remains ambiguous. The CDR3 contains 13 residues. Looked up from germline, CDR1 is SGHTA and CDR2 is FQGNSA. Trimming took 3 bases from V and 5 from J, leaving 9 bases between them. CDR3 amino acids: CASSFSSQDTQYF. DNA for the CDR3: TGTGCCAGCAGCTTCAGTTCACAAGATACGCAGTATTTT.

The rearrangement links TRBV6-5 to TRBJ2-7, with 9 bases aligning to TRBD2. Unmatched junction bases numbered 3, after V lost 6 bases and J lost 3 bases. The CDR3 covers 13 residues. Germline V gene sequence: CDR1 MNHEY, CDR2 SVGAGI. CDR3 in DNA: TGTGCCAGCAGATATAGCGGGGGCTACGAGCAGTACTTC. Its protein product is CASRYSGGYEQYF.

This chain uses TRBV27 with TRBJ2-7; 12 bases match TRBD2. The trim removed 5 bases at V and 12 bases at J, leaving 5 bases unmatched. The CDR3 is made up of 12 amino acids. Germline V CDR1 and CDR2: MNHEY, SMNVEV (reference sequence). The CDR3 loop is CASSNRTSGVYF. The DNA of the CDR3 is TGTGCCAGCAGTAATCGGACTAGCGGGGTGTACTTC.